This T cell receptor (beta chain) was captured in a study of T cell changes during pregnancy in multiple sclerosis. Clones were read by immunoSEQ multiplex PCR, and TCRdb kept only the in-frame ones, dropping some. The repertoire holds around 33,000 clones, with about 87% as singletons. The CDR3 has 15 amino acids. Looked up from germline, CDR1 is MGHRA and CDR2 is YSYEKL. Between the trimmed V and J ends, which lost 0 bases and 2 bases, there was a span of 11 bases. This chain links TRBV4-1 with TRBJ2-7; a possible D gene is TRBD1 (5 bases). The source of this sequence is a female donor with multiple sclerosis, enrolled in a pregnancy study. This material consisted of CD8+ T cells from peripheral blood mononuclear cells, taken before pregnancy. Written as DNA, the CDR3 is TGCGCCAGCAGCCAAGATTGGCAGGGAACCTACGAGCAGTACTTC. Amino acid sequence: CASSQDWQGTYEQYF.